Sequencing of this T cell receptor beta chain was carried out in a study of early T cells in non-severe SARS-CoV-2 infection. In the study overall: Bulk RNA from unsorted whole blood was sequenced; chains were unpaired.

This clonotype has ten or more counts. Its cognate antigen is unknown. Researchers tagged individual cDNA molecules with unique molecular identifiers. MiXCR was run by TCRdb on the 5' RACE reads, yielding one entry per CDR3 protein. The repertoire holds about 80,000 distinct CDR3 sequences, with roughly 12% as singletons. In germline, CDR1 is MNHNY, CDR2 SVGAGI (reference sequence). The CDR3 consists of 14 residues. V was trimmed by 2 bases and J by 7 bases, leaving 12 bases between them. Study results and limitations: VDJdb-based annotation leaned toward anti-spike CD8 responses and missed private and CD4 specificities.

The TCR was taken from an adult who was a healthcare worker with PCR-confirmed SARS-CoV-2 infection or an uninfected control (not recorded which). The donor label of this sample is uncertain. Sample: whole blood, taken at baseline. V gene TRBV6-6 combines with J gene TRBJ2-4; tentatively, D is TRBD1 or TRBD2 (5 bases each). Written as DNA, the CDR3 is TGTGCCAGCAGTTACGGGGGAAACTCCAACATTCAGTACTTC. Residues: CASSYGGNSNIQYF.